What follows describes a single T cell receptor (beta chain). There are 15 residues in the CDR3. Trimming took 1 base from V and 3 from J, leaving 11 bases between them. The V gene's germline CDR1 is LGHDT and CDR2 YNNKEL (reference sequence). This record comes from a study of blood T cell repertoires in COVID-19. Across the study: Sites in the United States, Italy and Spain provided acute and convalescent COVID-19 samples. PBMCs, B-cell-depleted T cells, or T cells were the source of the cDNA or gDNA that made up the material.

Per the authors' pipeline: Counts of nucleated cells, estimated from reference gene primer amplification, were obtained. Profiling relied on immunoSEQ multiplex PCR, and the TCRdb table lists in-frame clones only, not all of them. D and trimming come from the DNA, and the V and J calls and clone size come from that table. The sample lists 180,000 or so clones, roughly 81% seen once, with around 7.7% in the top ten. The chain joins TRBV3-1 (or the pseudogene TRBV3-2) to TRBJ2-3; D remains unclear. The receptor was derived from a man between 35 and 55 years old who had recovered from COVID-19. Sequences were obtained from peripheral blood. Here the CDR3 DNA reads TGTGCCAGCAGCCAAGTTGTCCTCTCGACAGATACGCAGTATTTT. Its protein is CASSQVVLSTDTQYF.